The 11 T cell receptor beta chains in this list originate from one sample, sequenced in a study of OX40 agonist ivuxolimab in advanced cancers. Using immunoSEQ multiplex PCR, the repertoire was profiled, and TCRdb retains in-frame clones only, with some absent. This table holds 90,000 to 100,000 clones, less than 90% found once. Sequencing used CD4+ or CD8+ T cells sorted from blood, obtained in a trial of the OX40 agonist ivuxolimab. The receptor set was obtained from an adult with an advanced solid tumor such as melanoma, head and neck, liver or kidney cancer.

The V and J genes are TRBV28 and TRBJ1-5; TRBD1 agrees at 9 bases. The CDR3 loop spans 15 amino acids. Germline loops: CDR1 MDHEN, CDR2 SYDVKM. J was trimmed by 7 bases and V by 6 bases; bases with no gene match: 10. The CDR3: CASRTQGANRQPQHF. The DNA of the CDR3 is TGTGCCAGCAGGACACAGGGGGCCAATCGACAGCCCCAGCATTTT.

The chain carries TRBV5-4 and TRBJ2-5, with 7 bases lining up with TRBD2. CDR1 and CDR2 from the germline V gene are SGHNT and YYREEE (reference sequence). CDR3 length: 14 amino acids. V shed 2 bases, J shed 5 bases, and the junction held 6 bases outside the gene matches. The CDR3 here is CASSLSGAGETQYF. In DNA form, the CDR3 reads TGTGCCAGCAGCTTATCGGGAGCGGGGGAGACCCAGTACTTC.

J is TRBJ1-1 and V is TRBV4-2; D unresolved. The germline V gene encodes CDR1 LGHNA and CDR2 YNFKEQ. V gave up 0 bases and J gave up 5 bases, with 7 bases separating them. This CDR3 region has 13 residues. The CDR3, as DNA: TGTGCCAGCAGCCAAGAGGCACGGACTGAAGCTTTCTTT. It yields the protein CASSQEARTEAFF.

V gene TRBV5-1 combines with J gene TRBJ2-7; TRBD2 might be the D (7 bases). The length of the CDR3 is 13 residues. Trimming took 7 bases from V and 5 from J, leaving 16 bases between them. Germline CDR1 is SGHRS and CDR2 is YFSETQ. CDR3 DNA sequence: TGCGCCAGCGGAATCGGGGGGCCAAACGAGCAGTACTTC. This gives the protein CASGIGGPNEQYF.

CDR3 coding DNA: TGTGCCAGCAGTCTCCGCCCCGGCGGGACCCGAGGGCATGAGCAGTTCTTC. Translation: CASSLRPGGTRGHEQFF. The rearrangement links TRBV27 to TRBJ2-1; TRBD2 might be the D (6 bases). This CDR3 contains 17 residues. Germline V lookup: CDR1 MNHEY, CDR2 SMNVEV (reference sequence). V was clipped by 5 bases and J by 8 bases, with 25 bases between them.

The rearrangement joins TRBV6-1 to TRBJ1-1, with 9 bases lining up with TRBD1. After removal of 6 bases from V and 4 bases from J, the junction contained 6 bases not matched to a gene. CDR3 length equals 14 residues. The V gene's germline CDR1 is MNHNS and CDR2 SASEGT. The CDR3 DNA reads as TGTGCCAGCAGGGACAGGGGCCAGGCCACTGAAGCTTTCTTT. Its translation: CASRDRGQATEAFF.

The chain is built from TRBV6-1 and TRBJ2-1, with 9 bases that match TRBD1. CDR1 and CDR2 (germline): MNHNS, SASEGT. Trimming took 3 bases from V and 7 from J; bases not matched to a gene: 4. The CDR3 runs to 14 residues. Here the CDR3 DNA reads TGTGCCAGCAGTGACGGACAGGGGCGGAATGAGCAGTTCTTC. This translates into CASSDGQGRNEQFF.

The chain combines TRBV2 with TRBJ1-6; 11 bases agree with TRBD1. This CDR3 region has 13 residues. Trimming cost V 9 bases and J 7 bases; bases outside gene matches: 2. Germline CDR1 and CDR2: SNHLY and FYNNEI. CDR3 amino acids: CARGQGANSPLHF. The CDR3 DNA follows: TGTGCCAGAGGACAGGGGGCCAATTCACCCCTCCACTTT.

The rearrangement links TRBV4-1 to TRBJ1-3; 9 nucleotides align to TRBD1. CDR1 MGHRA and CDR2 YSYEKL come from the germline V gene. V dropped 3 bases and J dropped 4; count of bases not matched to a gene: 7. This CDR3 contains 16 residues. The CDR3 DNA reads as TGCGCCAGCAGCCACCCAGGGACAGGGCGAGGAAACACCATATATTTT. As protein: CASSHPGTGRGNTIYF.

The chain links TRBV6-6 to TRBJ2-3; the D gene is possibly TRBD2 (7 bases). Trimming removed 8 bases at V and 3 bases at J, with 18 bases between. The germline gives CDR1 MNHNY, CDR2 SVGAGI (reference sequence). The CDR3 extends over 15 amino acids. The CDR3: CASRGTGGPTDTQYF. As DNA, the CDR3 is TGTGCCAGCCGAGGGACGGGGGGCCCTACAGATACGCAGTATTTT.

The V call is TRBV7-2, the J call TRBJ1-1; the D gene is possibly TRBD1 (5 bases). The CDR3 sequence is 14 residues long. CDR1 is SGHTA and CDR2 is FQGNSA in the germline V gene. The V end was cut by 5 bases, the J end by 1 base, with 11 bases between. The CDR3 is CASSIGVTNTEAFF. The CDR3 region has the DNA TGTGCCAGCAGCATAGGGGTTACGAACACTGAAGCTTTCTTT.